A selection of T cell receptor beta chains follows, all from one sample in a study of cytomegalovirus exposure and HLA in healthy donors. Sequencing was performed with immunoSEQ multiplex PCR; in TCRdb, only in-frame clones are kept and a portion is missing. Of over 150,000 clones in the sample, 77% were seen once. The sample consisted of PBMCs. These receptors were taken from a woman aged 55-75 years in good health and CMV-seropositive. Both conserved end residues are part of each CDR3. The D gene is left open where the match is weak. Some rows have no size entry. The others give once, few or many, or a class for an expanded clone.

j_gene	d_gene	v_gene	abundance	CDR3nt	CDR3aa
TRBJ1-5	TRBD1	TRBV19	-	TGTGCCAGTAGTCACGGTCAGGGGGTAAAACAGCCCCAGCATTTT	CASSHGQGVKQPQHF
TRBJ2-1	TRBD1	TRBV7-7	-	TGTGCCAGCAGCACCGGGACAGGGCGCAATGAGCAGTTCTTC	CASSTGTGRNEQFF
TRBJ2-3	TRBD2	TRBV11-3	-	TGTGCCAGCAGTCGGGGTTGGACTAGCGGGAGCGAGACAGATACGCAGTATTTT	CASSRGWTSGSETDTQYF
TRBJ2-7	-	TRBV7-2	-	TGTGCCAGCAGCATCACAGGGACGTACGAGCAGTACTTC	CASSITGTYEQYF
TRBJ1-4	TRBD1	TRBV28	-	TGTGCCAGCGGATCCGGACAGGGGAGGGAAAAACTGTTTTTT	CASGSGQGREKLFF
TRBJ1-2	TRBD1	TRBV27	-	TGTGCCAGCAGTTTACAGGGGGACTACTATGGCTACACCTTC	CASSLQGDYYGYTF
TRBJ1-2	-	TRBV19	-	TGTGCCAGTAAAAGGGGAGGGCTCTATGGCTACACCTTC	CASKRGGLYGYTF
TRBJ2-1	-	TRBV29-1	-	TGCAGCGTTGGACAGGTCGACTCCTACAATGAGCAGTTCTTC	CSVGQVDSYNEQFF
TRBJ2-7	-	TRBV6-5	-	TGTGCCAGCAAGGCTCCGGGTACCTACGAGCAGTACTTC	CASKAPGTYEQYF
TRBJ1-6	TRBD1	TRBV10-2	-	TGCGCCAGCAGTGAGTCCGGGACAGGAAGTTCACCCCTCCACTTT	CASSESGTGSSPLHF
TRBJ1-1	-	TRBV27	once	TGTGCCAGCAGTTTATCGAAGGTGTTTGGGGGGAGTCGCACTGAAGCTTTCTTT	CASSLSKVFGGSRTEAFF
TRBJ2-1	TRBD2	TRBV4-2	-	TGTGCCAGCAGCCAAGAGAGGGGCGGGGGAATGTACAATGAGCAGTTCTTC	CASSQERGGGMYNEQFF
TRBJ1-5	TRBD1	TRBV6-1	-	TGTGCCAGCAGGAACGGACAGGGGAGTCAGCCCCAGCATTTT	CASRNGQGSQPQHF
TRBJ2-7	TRBD1	TRBV7-9	-	TGTGCCAGCAGTTGGGACAGGGATTCCTACGAGCAGTACTTC	CASSWDRDSYEQYF
TRBJ1-3	TRBD1	TRBV7-9	-	TGTGCCAGCAGCTTAGCGGACAGGTGGAGTGACACCATATATTTT	CASSLADRWSDTIYF
TRBJ1-5	TRBD1	TRBV29-1	-	TGCAGCGCGACAGGGGGCTTCAATCAGCCCCAGCATTTT	CSATGGFNQPQHF
TRBJ1-2	TRBD1	TRBV7-9	-	TGTGCCAGCAGACCCTCCGGGACAGGCTATGGCTACACCTTC	CASRPSGTGYGYTF
TRBJ1-1	TRBD1	TRBV7-9	-	TGTGCCAGCAGCTCATGGACAGGGGCGCTCACTGAAGCTTTCTTT	CASSSWTGALTEAFF
TRBJ1-5	TRBD1	TRBV2	-	TGTGCCAGCAACGAAGACAGGGGAAATCAGCCCCAGCATTTT	CASNEDRGNQPQHF
TRBJ2-6	TRBD1	TRBV4-1	few	TGCGCCAGCAGCCTCGAACCCACCGGGACAGGTCGCTCTGGGGCCAACGTCCTGACTTTC	CASSLEPTGTGRSGANVLTF
TRBJ2-5	TRBD2	TRBV19	-	TGTGCCAGTAGTATGGGGGGGGAGACCCAGTACTTC	CASSMGGETQYF
TRBJ2-2	TRBD2	TRBV5-4	-	TGTGCCAGCAGCTTGGGGACTAGCCCCGGGGAGCTGTTTTTT	CASSLGTSPGELFF
TRBJ1-1	-	TRBV2	few	TGTGCCAGCAGTGTTGACAGTGAAGCTTTCTTT	CASSVDSEAFF
TRBJ1-1	-	TRBV7-6	once	TGTGCCAGCAGCTCAGGGACACTCTCCCCGAACACTGAAGCTTTCTTT	CASSSGTLSPNTEAFF
TRBJ1-5	TRBD1	TRBV27	-	TGTGCCAGCAGTTTAAACGGACAGGGAGGTCCGCATCAGCCCCAGCATTTT	CASSLNGQGGPHQPQHF
TRBJ1-4	TRBD1	TRBV7-6	-	TGTGCCAGCAGCGATAGGGACAGGAGTAATGAAAAACTGTTTTTT	CASSDRDRSNEKLFF
TRBJ2-1	-	TRBV6-6	-	TGTGCCAGCACCCCGAGGGCAGGGGCCGGTGAGCAGTTCTTC	CASTPRAGAGEQFF
TRBJ1-4	-	TRBV7-6	-	TGTGCCAGCAGCTCACAGGGAAGAACAGATGAAAAACTGTTTTTT	CASSSQGRTDEKLFF
TRBJ2-1	TRBD2	TRBV11-2	-	TGTGCCAGCAGCTTAGAACTAGCGGGAGGGCCCAGGAAGCAGTTCTTC	CASSLELAGGPRKQFF
TRBJ2-5	-	TRBV28	-	TGTGCCAGCAGTTTTCACAGGGAGGAGACCCAGTACTTC	CASSFHREETQYF
TRBJ2-6	TRBD1	TRBV4-1	-	TGCGCCAGCAGCCCCTTTCTCGGACAGGGGGGGGCTGGGGCCAACGTCCTGACTTTC	CASSPFLGQGGAGANVLTF
TRBJ2-3	TRBD1	TRBV10-3	-	TGTGCCATCAGTGAAAGGACAGGGGCTAGCACAGATACGCAGTATTTT	CAISERTGASTDTQYF
TRBJ1-3	-	TRBV7-8	-	TGTGCCAGCAGCTTAGGACAGAGCCTCTCTGGAAACACCATATATTTT	CASSLGQSLSGNTIYF
TRBJ2-7	-	TRBV4-3	-	TGCGCCAGCAGCCAAGATCTCGGTCTACCCTCCTGGGAGCAGTACTTC	CASSQDLGLPSWEQYF
TRBJ2-4	-	TRBV7-9	few	TGTGCCAGCAGCTCCACAGGTCGCGGCCAGTACTTC	CASSSTGRGQYF
TRBJ2-2	-	TRBV19	-	TGTGCCAGTAGCCAGGCAGGAGGGAACACCGGGGAGCTGTTTTTT	CASSQAGGNTGELFF
TRBJ2-7	TRBD1	TRBV30	-	TGTGCCTGGAGAAAAACTGCCGGGACAGGGGGCATCTACGAGCAGTACTTC	CAWRKTAGTGGIYEQYF
TRBJ2-1	-	TRBV5-1	-	TGCGCCAGCAGCTTGGTTAGACTAGCAGGGGATGAGCAGTTCTTC	CASSLVRLAGDEQFF
TRBJ2-1	TRBD2	TRBV4-2	-	TGTGCCAGCAGCCAAGATAGCGGGGATTACAATGAGCAGTTCTTC	CASSQDSGDYNEQFF
TRBJ2-3	-	TRBV15	-	TGTGCCACCAGCGGGAGAGGCACAGATACGCAGTATTTT	CATSGRGTDTQYF
TRBJ2-7	TRBD1	TRBV7-3	-	TGTGCCAGCAGCCCCCAGGGACAGGGGGCTGAGGAGCAGTACTTC	CASSPQGQGAEEQYF
TRBJ1-1	-	TRBV2	-	TGTGCCAGCAGGCCCTATAACAGCTTGAACACTGAAGCTTTCTTT	CASRPYNSLNTEAFF
TRBJ2-2	-	TRBV7-8	-	TGTGCCAGCAGCTTTAAACAGGGTTTAAACGGGGAGCTGTTTTTT	CASSFKQGLNGELFF